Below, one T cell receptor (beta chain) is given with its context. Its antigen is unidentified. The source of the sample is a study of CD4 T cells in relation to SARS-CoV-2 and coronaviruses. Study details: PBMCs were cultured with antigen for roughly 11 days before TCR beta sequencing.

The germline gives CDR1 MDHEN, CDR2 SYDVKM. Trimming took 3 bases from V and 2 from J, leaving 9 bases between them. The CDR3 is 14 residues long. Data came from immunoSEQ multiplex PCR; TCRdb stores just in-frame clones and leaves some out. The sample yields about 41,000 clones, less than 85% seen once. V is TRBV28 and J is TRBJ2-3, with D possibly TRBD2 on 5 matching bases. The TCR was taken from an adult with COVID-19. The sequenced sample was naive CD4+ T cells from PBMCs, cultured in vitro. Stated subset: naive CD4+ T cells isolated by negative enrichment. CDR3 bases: TGTGCCAGCAGTTTCGGGGTCCTCACAGATACGCAGTATTTT. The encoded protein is CASSFGVLTDTQYF.